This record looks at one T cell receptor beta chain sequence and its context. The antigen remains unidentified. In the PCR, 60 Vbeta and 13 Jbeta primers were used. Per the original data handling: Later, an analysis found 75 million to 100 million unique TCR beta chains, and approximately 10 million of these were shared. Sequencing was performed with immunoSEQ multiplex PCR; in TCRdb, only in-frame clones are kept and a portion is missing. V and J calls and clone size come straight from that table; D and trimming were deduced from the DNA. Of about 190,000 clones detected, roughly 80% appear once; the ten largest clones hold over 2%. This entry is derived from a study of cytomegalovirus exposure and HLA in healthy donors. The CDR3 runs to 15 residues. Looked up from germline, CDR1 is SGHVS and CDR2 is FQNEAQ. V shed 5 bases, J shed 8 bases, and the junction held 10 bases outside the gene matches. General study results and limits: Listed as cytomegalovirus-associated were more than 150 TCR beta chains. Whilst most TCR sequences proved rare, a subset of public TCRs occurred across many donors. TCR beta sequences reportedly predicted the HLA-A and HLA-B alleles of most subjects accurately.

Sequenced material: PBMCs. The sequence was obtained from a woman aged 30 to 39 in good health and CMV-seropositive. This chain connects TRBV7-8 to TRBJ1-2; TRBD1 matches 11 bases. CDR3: CASSKPDRGPEGYTF. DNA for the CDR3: TGTGCCAGCAGCAAACCGGACAGGGGGCCCGAAGGCTACACCTTC.